This T cell receptor beta chain was sequenced in a study of blood T cells in healthy people across ages (dated by TCRdb to between 2015 and 2016). For context, the study as a whole: In model experiments, template switching captured roughly one uniquely barcoded TCR beta cDNA molecule for every two T cells. The study measured age-related changes in TCR beta repertoire diversity using deep sequencing normalized with unique cDNA molecular identifiers. Donors were grouped into four age groups: young (average roughly 17 years), middle-aged (about 40), aged (over 55) and long-lived (about 90). Using the same blood draw, the study looked at two additional independent replicas of 1 million unique cDNA reads for two donors, one aged 18 to 30 and the other aged 80 or older. The full study reports these points: There was a strong correlation between observed TCR beta diversity and the percentage of naive T cells measured by flow cytometry. Donor CMV infection status was unknown, potentially confounding age-related changes in expanded clonotypes. Total diversity estimates from one million sequenced T cells were considered lower bounds and underestimates. Observed TCR beta diversity per million T cells fell roughly linearly with age, and a significant reduction was already apparent by age around 44. Because profiling used bulk unsorted PBMCs, naive and antigen-experienced compartments could not be compared conclusively. Compared with the aged group, more naive CD4+ T cells, fewer expanded clones and increased TCR diversity were shown by the long-lived group, suggesting age selection.

The roughly 42 donors, aged 6 to 90 years, were systemically healthy Caucasian individuals from Russia. Each donor gave approximately 9.3 milliliters of peripheral blood, collected into EDTA-treated Vacutainer tubes. Ficoll-Paque density-gradient centrifugation was used to isolate PBMCs, with at least 7 million per sample. Total RNA was extracted from PBMCs with Trizol reagent, with at least 6 micrograms obtained per sample. The percentages of naive CD45RAhigh/CD27high T cells were determined by flow cytometry on a PBMC aliquot from every donor. Library creation used 5' RACE. The instrument given in TCRdb is Illumina HiSeq 2500. A second PCR of roughly 6 to 11 cycles was run with a J-beta primer mix and a sample-barcoded 5' primer. Each TCR beta cDNA molecule received a unique molecular identifier from a template-switch 5' adaptor carrying 12 random nucleotides. Each sample yielded at least 3 million CDR3-containing paired-end reads. All of the RNA was converted into first-strand cDNA using the Mint cDNA synthesis kit, with a TRBC-specific oligonucleotide serving as the primer. Following uracil-DNA glycosylase treatment, a first 18-cycle PCR with universal primers M1SS and BC2_uni_R was performed on all cDNA. Per the source publication's procedure: For normalization, 1 million high-quality reads, each with a distinct molecular identifier, were randomly selected from each sample. Instead of being binned into consensus sequences, reads with shared molecular identifiers were discarded. MiTCR, run with a Q25 quality threshold and the strictest error-elimination algorithm, handled CDR3 identification, clonotype clustering and error correction. A nonparametric unseen species model with Euler transformation was used to estimate lower-bound total TCR beta diversity. TCRdb reran the public reads through fastp at Q25 and MiXCR, keeping productive beta chains. Rows are combined by CDR3 protein, so each entry shows the most common genes and DNA. These V and J calls originate from TCRdb's pipeline instead of the authors' own analysis. The sample contains approximately 900,000 distinct CDR3 sequences, 25% to 30% of them found a single time. 10% of the sample comes from the top ten.

Points on this clonotype: No cognate antigen has been identified for it. Since the CDR3 does not end with the conserved phenylalanine or tryptophan, this likely comes from a read error. Because the CDR3's place on the DNA is in doubt, the DNA is left out and the CDR3 is given as listed by TCRdb.

Reading the germline V gene (reference sequence) gives CDR1 DFQATT and CDR2 SNEGSKA. 14 amino acids form the CDR3, both terminal residues included. These data were likewise used in another study, on T cells of mothers and their children. The second study reports: Nine systemically healthy Caucasian individuals served as donors, namely three mothers together with their six children. cDNA synthesis consumed the entire amount of extracted RNA, loaded at around 1.4 ug RNA in each 15 ul reaction. In the second PCR, the M1S primer added sample barcodes and 2-4 random nucleotides. More than 8 million TCR beta CDR3 reads were obtained from each mother, and about 3 million reads were obtained from each child. In both related and unrelated pairs, thymic selection shapes the output of TCR recombination in a similar way, with inherited differences having only a minor effect. Normalized repertoire overlap in related mother-child pairs was always slightly higher than in unrelated mother-child pairs, but the difference was never significant. No persistent microchimeric T cell clones were found, with a detection sensitivity of approximately 100 clones per million clonotypes. In the study, deep NGS was used to compare the TCR beta repertoires of mothers and children, and features distinguishing related mother-child pairs from unrelated individuals were sought. The mean age was roughly 36 +/- 4 years for the mothers and approximately 11 +/- 4 years for the children. After adapters were ligated using NEBNext reagents, the libraries underwent 100+100 nt paired-end sequencing on an Illumina HiSeq 2000. Mother and child libraries were prepared a month apart and sequenced in separate runs to prevent cross-contamination. Between 500,000 and 2,000,000 distinct TCR beta clonotypes were identified per donor. Naive TCR beta clonotypes were estimated from low-frequency clonotypes matched to each donor's FACS-determined naive share, without sorting.

The sample consisted of blood. The sequence came from a woman in her forties in good health. Recombination connected TRBV20-1 to TRBJ2-1; TRBD1, the table's D call, was not compared with the DNA. This receptor carries the CDR3 CSASRTGSGYTFGS.